This T cell receptor (beta chain) appears in the sequencing data of a study of technical replicates of blood from several donors (dated by TCRdb to the late 2010s). Comments on this clone: Its specific antigen is unknown. Base-call qualities are not available, and no considerably larger clone is one nucleotide away.

The method behind the library was the immunoSEQ multiplex PCR assay. What TCRdb holds here is the immuneACCESS table cut down to in-frame rearrangements. Part of the clones is not present; checked against another copy, under half of the missing clones reflect an unresolved V gene, and the others are unexplained. This sample holds about 95,000 clones; approximately 96% were observed only once. Roughly 0.3% of the sample is taken by the ten largest. The CDR3 numbers 16 residues from cysteine through phenylalanine. The CDR3 DNA has 48 bases and is translated from base 1. V loses 4 bases at its end and J loses 3 bases; junction bases beyond the gene matches: 13.

The chain is encoded by TRBV5-3 joined to TRBJ2-7, with 7 middle bases fitting TRBD2. TRBV5-3 is placed among ORFs of uncertain function. This clonotype was obtained from a human donor in good health. Sequenced material: T cells isolated from PBMCs. The DNA sequence reads TGTGCCAGAAGCCCAAGCGGGGCCGGGACGGTCTACGAGCAGTACTTC. Protein translation: CARSPSGAGTVYEQYF.